This T cell receptor beta chain was obtained from a study of early T cells in non-severe SARS-CoV-2 infection. Study-wide background: Whole-blood bulk RNA, unsorted, was sequenced, and chains were unpaired.

TCRdb reprocessed the 5' RACE reads with MiXCR, giving one entry per CDR3 protein. Counted here are around 40,000 distinct CDR3 sequences, roughly 5.7% occurring once; the ten biggest clones make up roughly 6%. The CDR3 covers 13 residues. Trimming took 2 bases from V and 4 from J, leaving 8 bases between them. Germline values: CDR1 SNHLY, CDR2 FYNNEI. This clonotype was detected only a few times. Sample: whole blood. The rearrangement links TRBV2 to TRBJ1-2; no definite D call. The origin of this receptor is an adult who was a healthcare worker with PCR-confirmed SARS-CoV-2 infection or an uninfected control (not recorded which). The CDR3 DNA reads TGTGCCAGCAGTGAAACGGAGATCTATGGCTACACCTTC. Protein sequence: CASSETEIYGYTF. The whole variable domain, remainder taken from reference TRBV2 and TRBJ1-2, is EPEVTQTPSHQVTQMGQEVILRCVPISNHLYFYWYRQILGQKVEFLVSFYNNEISEKSEIFDDQFSVERPDGSNFTLKIRSTKLEDSAMYFCASSETEIYGYTFGSGTRLTVV.